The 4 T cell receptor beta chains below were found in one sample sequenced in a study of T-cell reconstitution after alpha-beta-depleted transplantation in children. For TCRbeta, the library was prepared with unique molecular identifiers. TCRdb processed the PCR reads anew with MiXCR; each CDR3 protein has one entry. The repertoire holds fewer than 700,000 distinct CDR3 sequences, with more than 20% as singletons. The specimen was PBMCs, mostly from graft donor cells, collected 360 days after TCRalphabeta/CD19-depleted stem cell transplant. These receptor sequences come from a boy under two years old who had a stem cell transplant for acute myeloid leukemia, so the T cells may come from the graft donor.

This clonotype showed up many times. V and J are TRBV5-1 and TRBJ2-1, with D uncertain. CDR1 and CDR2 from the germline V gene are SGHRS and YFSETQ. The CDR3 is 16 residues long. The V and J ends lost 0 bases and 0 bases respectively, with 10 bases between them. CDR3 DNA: TGCGCCAGCAGCTTGGAACAGCGAAGCTCCTACAATGAGCAGTTCTTC. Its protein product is CASSLEQRSSYNEQFF.

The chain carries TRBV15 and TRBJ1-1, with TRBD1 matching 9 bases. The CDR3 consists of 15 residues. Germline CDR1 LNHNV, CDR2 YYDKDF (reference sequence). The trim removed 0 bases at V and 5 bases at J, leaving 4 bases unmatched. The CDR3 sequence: CATSRDRQGVTEAFF. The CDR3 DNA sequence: TGTGCCACCAGCAGAGATAGACAGGGGGTAACTGAAGCTTTCTTT.

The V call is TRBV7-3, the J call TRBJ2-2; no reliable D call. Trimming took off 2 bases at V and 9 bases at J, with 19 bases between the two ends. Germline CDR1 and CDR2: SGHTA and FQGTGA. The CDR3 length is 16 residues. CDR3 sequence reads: CASSLSPSLVQRELFF. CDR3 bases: TGTGCCAGCAGCTTATCCCCGTCGTTGGTCCAACGGGAGCTGTTTTTT.

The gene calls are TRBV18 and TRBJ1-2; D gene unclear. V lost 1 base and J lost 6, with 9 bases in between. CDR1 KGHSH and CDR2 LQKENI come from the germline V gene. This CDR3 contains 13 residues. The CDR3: CASSPQEEDGYTF. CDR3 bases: TGTGCCAGCTCACCACAGGAGGAGGATGGCTACACCTTC.